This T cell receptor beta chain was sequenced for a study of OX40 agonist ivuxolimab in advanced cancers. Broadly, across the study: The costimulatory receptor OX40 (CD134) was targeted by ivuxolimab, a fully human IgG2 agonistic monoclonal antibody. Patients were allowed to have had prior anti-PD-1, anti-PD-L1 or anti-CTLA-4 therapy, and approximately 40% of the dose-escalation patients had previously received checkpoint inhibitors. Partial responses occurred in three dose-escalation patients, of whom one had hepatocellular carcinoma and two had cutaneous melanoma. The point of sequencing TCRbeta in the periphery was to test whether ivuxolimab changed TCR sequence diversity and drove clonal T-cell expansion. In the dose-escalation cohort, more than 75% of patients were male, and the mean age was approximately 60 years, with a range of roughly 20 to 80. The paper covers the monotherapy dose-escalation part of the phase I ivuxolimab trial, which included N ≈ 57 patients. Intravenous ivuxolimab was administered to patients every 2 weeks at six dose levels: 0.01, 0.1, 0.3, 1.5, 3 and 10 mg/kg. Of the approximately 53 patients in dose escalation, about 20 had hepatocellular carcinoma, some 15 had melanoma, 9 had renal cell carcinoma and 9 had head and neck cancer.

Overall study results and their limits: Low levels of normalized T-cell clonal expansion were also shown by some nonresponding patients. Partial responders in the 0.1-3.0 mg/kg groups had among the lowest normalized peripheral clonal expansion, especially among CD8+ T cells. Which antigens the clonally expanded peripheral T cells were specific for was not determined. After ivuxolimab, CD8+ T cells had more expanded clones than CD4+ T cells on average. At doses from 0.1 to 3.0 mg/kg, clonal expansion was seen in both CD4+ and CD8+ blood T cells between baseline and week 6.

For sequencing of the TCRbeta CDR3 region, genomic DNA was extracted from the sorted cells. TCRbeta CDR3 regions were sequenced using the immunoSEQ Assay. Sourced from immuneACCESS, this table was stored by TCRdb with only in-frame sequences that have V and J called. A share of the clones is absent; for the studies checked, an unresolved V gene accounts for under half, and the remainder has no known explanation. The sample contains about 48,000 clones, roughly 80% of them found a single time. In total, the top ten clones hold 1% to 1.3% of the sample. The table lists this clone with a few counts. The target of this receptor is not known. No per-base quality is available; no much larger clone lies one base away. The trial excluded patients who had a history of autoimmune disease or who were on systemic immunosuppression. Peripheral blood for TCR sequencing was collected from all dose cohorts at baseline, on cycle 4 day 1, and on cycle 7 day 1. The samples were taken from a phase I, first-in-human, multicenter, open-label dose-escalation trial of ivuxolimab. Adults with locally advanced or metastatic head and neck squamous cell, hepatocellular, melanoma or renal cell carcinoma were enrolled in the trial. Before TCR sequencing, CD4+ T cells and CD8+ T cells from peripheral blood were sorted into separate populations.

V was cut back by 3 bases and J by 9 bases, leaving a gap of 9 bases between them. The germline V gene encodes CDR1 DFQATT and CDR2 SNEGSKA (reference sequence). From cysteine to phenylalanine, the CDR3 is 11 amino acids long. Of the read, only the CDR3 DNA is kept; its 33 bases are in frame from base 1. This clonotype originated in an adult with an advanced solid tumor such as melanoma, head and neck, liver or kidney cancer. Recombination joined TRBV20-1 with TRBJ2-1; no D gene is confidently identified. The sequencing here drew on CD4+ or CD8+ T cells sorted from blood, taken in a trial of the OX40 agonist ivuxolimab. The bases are TGCAGTGCTAGCTACTCCCGTGAGCAGTTCTTC. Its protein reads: CSASYSREQFF.